The next 26 T cell receptor beta chains were all read from a single sample in a study of blood T cell repertoires in COVID-19. The repertoire was sequenced with immunoSEQ multiplex PCR; TCRdb's copy has only in-frame clones and lacks some. The data show roughly 41,000 clones, with roughly 84% seen just once and 10% to 15% held by the top ten. Sequenced sample: peripheral blood. These receptor sequences come from a man in his sixties with active COVID-19.

Written as DNA, the CDR3 is TGTGCCAGTTCAGGGGGCGGAGAAGAGACCCAGTACTTC. Translation gives CASSGGGEETQYF. The gene calls are TRBV6-5 and TRBJ2-5, with 8 bases that match TRBD1. Looked up from germline, CDR1 is MNHEY and CDR2 is SVGAGI. V lost 9 bases to trimming and J lost 3 bases; unmatched junction nucleotides: 6. The CDR3 is 13 amino acids.

The V gene is TRBV6-5, the J gene TRBJ1-6, with TRBD1 matching 7 bases. This CDR3 has 15 amino acids. V shed 5 bases, J shed 8 bases, and the junction held 9 bases outside the gene matches. Germline V lookup: CDR1 MNHEY, CDR2 SVGAGI. For the CDR3, the DNA is TGTGCCAGCAGTCCATCGCAGGGGGGTCATTCACCCCTCCACTTT. Translated: CASSPSQGGHSPLHF.

The chain recombines TRBV6-1 with TRBJ2-7, with D tentatively TRBD1 (5 bases). This CDR3 has 12 residues. Trimming pared 1 base from V and 9 bases from J, leaving 10 bases between. The germline gives CDR1 MNHNS, CDR2 SASEGT. The CDR3 reads CASSEEGFGQYF. CDR3 bases: TGTGCCAGCAGTGAAGAGGGGTTCGGGCAGTACTTC.

The chain combines TRBV24-1 with TRBJ2-1; a possible D gene is TRBD1 (6 bases). Per the germline V gene, CDR1 is KGHDR and CDR2 is SFDVKD. V was trimmed by 0 bases and J by 2 bases, leaving 10 bases between them. This CDR3 is 16 amino acids long. The CDR3 reads CATSDLQAGAYNEQFF. The DNA for the CDR3 is TGTGCCACCAGTGATTTGCAGGCAGGGGCCTACAATGAGCAGTTCTTC.

The J gene is TRBJ2-7, the V gene TRBV11-2; no definite D call. Looked up from germline, CDR1 is SGHAT and CDR2 is FQNNGV. The V gene lost 0 bases and the J gene lost 2 bases, with 11 bases spanning the gap. The CDR3 runs 15 residues. As DNA, the CDR3 is TGTGCCAGCAGCTTAGAGGCAGGAAACCCCTACGAGCAGTACTTC. It encodes CASSLEAGNPYEQYF.

The rearrangement uses TRBV12-5 and TRBJ1-1; TRBD1 is a possible D gene (6 bases). The CDR3 runs 16 residues. V lost 5 bases, J lost 3 bases, and 19 bases lay in between. Germline assignment: CDR1 LGHNT and CDR2 FRNRAP. The CDR3 sequence: CASGSLLYRAYTEAFF. CDR3 coding DNA: TGTGCTAGTGGTAGCCTCTTATACAGGGCTTACACTGAAGCTTTCTTT.

This chain joins TRBV3-1 (or the pseudogene TRBV3-2) and TRBJ2-2; 8 nucleotides align to TRBD2. In germline, CDR1 is LGHDT, CDR2 YNNKEL (reference sequence). V gave up 0 bases and J gave up 6 bases; unmatched junction bases: 15. The CDR3 runs to 19 residues. CDR3 sequence reads: CASSQESAGRTSFPGELFF. The CDR3 DNA is TGTGCCAGCAGCCAAGAGAGTGCGGGTCGGACTAGCTTTCCCGGGGAGCTGTTTTTT.

The chain combines TRBV19 with TRBJ1-4, with D tentatively TRBD1 (5 bases). V was pared by 5 bases and J by 2 bases, with 12 bases between. Per the germline V gene, CDR1 is LNHDA and CDR2 is SQIVND (reference sequence). This CDR3 spans 15 amino acids. Here the CDR3 reads CASSVGGTTNEKLFF. The CDR3 DNA sequence: TGTGCCAGTAGTGTCGGGGGTACGACTAATGAAAAACTGTTTTTT.

As to this clone: The sample contains more than one DNA sequence encoding this CDR3. V gene TRBV19 combines with J gene TRBJ2-7; the match to TRBD2 covers 7 bases. The V and J ends lost 8 bases and 0 bases, in that order; junction bases with no gene match: 7. CDR3 length equals 14 residues. Germline V gene sequence: CDR1 LNHDA, CDR2 SQIVND (reference sequence). The CDR3 DNA follows: TGTGCCAGTTCTATCCGCGGGAGCTCCTACGAGCAGTACTTC. Its translation is CASSIRGSSYEQYF.

This chain connects TRBV6-6 to TRBJ1-2, with D uncertain. Trimming stripped 0 bases from V and 6 bases from J, with 14 bases between. Germline values: CDR1 MNHNY, CDR2 SVGAGI (reference sequence). CDR3 size: 15 residues. The CDR3 DNA reads TGTGCCAGCAGTTACTCGGGTCGGGGTGAGGATGGCTACACCTTC. Its translation is CASSYSGRGEDGYTF.

The rearrangement joins TRBV18 to TRBJ2-2; D is unresolved. In germline, CDR1 is KGHSH, CDR2 LQKENI. The CDR3 loop spans 15 amino acids. Trimming shortened V by 7 bases and J by 1 base, and 13 bases separated the two germline ends. Written as DNA, the CDR3 is TGTGCCAGCTTCACTGAAATTGGGAACACCGGGGAGCTGTTTTTT. It is translated as CASFTEIGNTGELFF. Combining the CDR3 with reference TRBV18 and TRBJ2-2 gives the whole variable domain NAGVMQNPRHLVRRRGQEARLRCSPMKGHSHVYWYRQLPEEGLKFMVYLQKENIIDESGMPKERFSAEFPKEGPSILRIQQVVRGDSAAYFCASFTEIGNTGELFFGEGSRLTVL.

The CDR3 sequence is CSVVGTSGSNEQFF. The CDR3 DNA reads as TGCAGCGTTGTCGGGACTAGCGGGAGTAATGAGCAGTTCTTC. This chain uses TRBV29-1 with TRBJ2-1; 14 bases align to TRBD2. In germline, CDR1 is SQVTM, CDR2 ANQGSEA. Trimming took 4 bases from V and 7 from J; bases not matched to a gene: 3. CDR3 size: 14 residues.

This clone was counted a single time. The V call is TRBV6-5, the J call TRBJ2-2, with TRBD2 as a possible D gene (5 bases). The CDR3 length is 14 residues. Germline-derived CDR1 and CDR2 are MNHEY and SVGAGI. The V end was cut by 7 bases, the J end by 1 base, with 10 bases between. The CDR3 DNA follows: TGTGCCAGCATTACGGGATTGAACACCGGGGAGCTGTTTTTT. It specifies CASITGLNTGELFF.

This chain uses TRBV19 with TRBJ2-3; D not resolved. Looked up from germline, CDR1 is LNHDA and CDR2 is SQIVND (reference sequence). Trimming pared 5 bases from V and 6 bases from J, leaving 9 bases between. The CDR3 is 12 amino acids. This chain's CDR3 is CASSQMADTQYF. CDR3 sequence (DNA): TGTGCCAGTAGTCAAATGGCCGATACGCAGTATTTT.

The chain uses TRBV6-1 and TRBJ1-1; D is ambiguous. This CDR3 spans 14 amino acids. Trimming took 2 bases from V and 4 from J, leaving 11 bases between them. The germline V gene encodes CDR1 MNHNS and CDR2 SASEGT. CDR3 protein: CASSELAQATEAFF. DNA for the CDR3: TGTGCCAGCAGTGAACTTGCCCAGGCCACTGAAGCTTTCTTT.

The chain links TRBV7-3 to TRBJ2-5; TRBD1 agrees at 7 bases. The J segment lost 4 bases and the V segment lost 5 bases, leaving 10 bases of the junction unmatched. The germline V gene encodes CDR1 SGHTA and CDR2 FQGTGA. The CDR3 length is 15 residues. CDR3 nucleotides: TGTGCCAGCAGCACAACAGGGGAGCGGTTAGAGACCCAGTACTTC. Its translation: CASSTTGERLETQYF.

J is TRBJ2-2 and V is TRBV25-1; 10 bases match TRBD2. This CDR3 spans 16 amino acids. Trimming cost V 7 bases and J 2 bases; bases outside gene matches: 7. Germline values: CDR1 MGHDK, CDR2 SYGVNS. The CDR3 DNA reads TGTGCCAGCATCTCTAGCGGGAGAGGTAACACCGGGGAGCTGTTTTTT. This gives the protein CASISSGRGNTGELFF.

This clone occurred once. The rearrangement uses TRBV12-3 or TRBV12-4 and TRBJ1-3; no firm D call. The length of the CDR3 is 11 residues. V lost 11 bases to trimming and J lost 2 bases, with 7 bases between them. The CDR3 coding sequence is TGTGCCTCCGGGGCTGGAAACACCATATATTTT. Its translation: CASGAGNTIYF.

The genes are TRBV7-2 and TRBJ2-1; 10 nucleotides agree with TRBD2. Germline V lookup: CDR1 SGHTA, CDR2 FQGNSA. V gave up 6 bases and J gave up 7 bases; unmatched junction bases: 18. The CDR3 is made up of 18 amino acids. The CDR3 DNA follows: TGTGCCAGCAGTTGGATATCTAGCGGGAGTGCTCGTATAAATGAGCAGTTCTTC. It is translated as CASSWISSGSARINEQFF. Using reference TRBV7-2 and TRBJ2-1 for the parts outside the CDR3, the full variable domain is GAGVSQSPSNKVTEKGKDVELRCDPISGHTALYWYRQSLGQGLEFLIYFQGNSAPDKSGLPSDRFSAERTGGSVSTLTIQRTQQEDSAVYLCASSWISSGSARINEQFFGPGTRLTVL.

The J gene is TRBJ2-3, the V gene TRBV11-3; 7 bases line up with TRBD1. Germline loops: CDR1 SGHNT, CDR2 YENEEA. Losses at the gene ends were 1 base for V and 4 bases for J; bases not matched to a gene: 5. The CDR3 loop spans 15 amino acids. CDR3 residues: CASSLGGQDPDTQYF. Written as DNA, the CDR3 is TGTGCCAGCAGCTTAGGTGGACAGGATCCAGATACGCAGTATTTT.

This chain connects TRBV2 to TRBJ2-5; 7 nucleotides match TRBD2. Trimming removed 8 bases from V and 9 bases from J; junction bases left unmatched: 12. This CDR3 has 13 residues. Germline loops: CDR1 SNHLY, CDR2 FYNNEI. The DNA for the CDR3 is TGTGCCAGCTCCTTAGATAGCGGGCGGGCCCAGTACTTC. Its protein is CASSLDSGRAQYF.

The genes are TRBV14 and TRBJ2-3; 9 bases agree with TRBD2. J gave up 2 bases and V 0 bases, and 6 bases lay outside the gene matches. Germline loops: CDR1 SGHDN, CDR2 FVKESK. CDR3 length: 17 residues. CDR3 sequence: CASSQDRLAGNTDTQYF. CDR3 sequence (DNA): TGTGCCAGCAGCCAAGATCGGCTAGCGGGAAACACAGATACGCAGTATTTT. The variable domain in full, completed from reference TRBV14 and TRBJ2-3, reads EAGVTQFPSHSVIEKGQTVTLRCDPISGHDNLYWYRRVMGKEIKFLLHFVKESKQDESGMPNNRFLAERTGGTYSTLKVQPAELEDSGVYFCASSQDRLAGNTDTQYFGPGTRLTVL.

The chain employs TRBV28 and TRBJ2-3, with 9 bases lining up with TRBD1. The trim removed 5 bases at V and 2 bases at J, leaving 8 bases unmatched. The CDR3 sequence is 16 residues long. Per the germline V gene, CDR1 is MDHEN and CDR2 is SYDVKM. The CDR3 loop is CASSARGQGLTDTQYF. CDR3 nucleotides: TGTGCCAGCAGTGCCCGGGGACAGGGACTCACAGATACGCAGTATTTT.

V and J are TRBV19 and TRBJ2-1, with 7 bases that match TRBD2. This CDR3 is 15 amino acids long. The trim removed 2 bases at V and 4 bases at J, leaving 5 bases unmatched. The germline V gene has CDR1 LNHDA and CDR2 SQIVND (reference sequence). The CDR3 spells CASSISSGVYNEQFF. DNA of the CDR3: TGTGCCAGTAGTATATCTAGCGGAGTATACAATGAGCAGTTCTTC.

The V call is TRBV14, the J call TRBJ2-7; perhaps TRBD2 as D (5 bases). Per germline, CDR1 SGHDN and CDR2 FVKESK. Trimming left V 2 bases short and J 3 bases short, with 11 bases between. The CDR3 runs 14 residues. The CDR3 reads CASSQIGGGYEQYF. Here the CDR3 DNA reads TGTGCCAGCAGCCAAATCGGAGGTGGCTACGAGCAGTACTTC. Based on the CDR3 plus reference TRBV14 and TRBJ2-7, the full variable domain is EAGVTQFPSHSVIEKGQTVTLRCDPISGHDNLYWYRRVMGKEIKFLLHFVKESKQDESGMPNNRFLAERTGGTYSTLKVQPAELEDSGVYFCASSQIGGGYEQYFGPGTRLTVT.

The rearrangement joins TRBV6-6 to TRBJ2-3; maybe TRBD2 (6 bases). V was cut by 7 bases and J by 1 base, with 9 bases left in between. Germline loops: CDR1 MNHNY, CDR2 SVGAGI (reference sequence). CDR3 length: 13 residues. CDR3 DNA: TGTGCCAGCAATCTAGCGCGCACAGATACGCAGTATTTT. This sequence encodes CASNLARTDTQYF.